The sequence of this TCR beta chain was determined in a study of monozygotic twins with inflammatory bowel disease. TCRdb re-analyzed the 5' RACE reads; it lists each CDR3 protein once, without DNA. The sample table includes a few hundred thousand distinct CDR3 sequences. General study points: Variability in patient repertoires may have come partly from differing immunosuppressive treatments.

Comment on this clonotype: As yet, its antigen is unknown.

Sequenced sample: blood. This TCR derives from a human donor with ulcerative colitis or Crohn's disease, or a healthy co-twin of an affected twin (not recorded which).

The CDR3 loop is CASRLVIRGTYEQYF. The V and J genes are TRBV12-2 and TRBJ2-7; the TCRdb D gene call, TRBD1, has no DNA to confirm it. TRBV12-2 is recorded as a pseudogene. This CDR3 has 15 amino acids.